The 28 T cell receptor beta chains listed next were all sequenced from one sample in a study of OX40 agonist ivuxolimab in advanced cancers. Library generation was performed with the immunoSEQ multiplex PCR assay. This is the immuneACCESS table as TCRdb keeps it, with only in-frame sequences that have V and J called. A part of the clones is gone; compared with another copy, unresolved V genes explain less than half, and the rest is unexplained. The sample includes about 98,000 clones, with 90% to 95% observed a single time. The top ten constitute around 0.25% of the sample. The sequenced sample was CD4+ or CD8+ T cells sorted from blood, obtained in a trial of the OX40 agonist ivuxolimab. These receptors came from an adult with an advanced solid tumor such as melanoma, head and neck, liver or kidney cancer.

A single count supports this clone. V gene TRBV10-3 combines with J gene TRBJ1-2, with D perhaps matching TRBD1 (5 bases). The V end was cut by 2 bases, the J end by 10 bases, with 11 bases between. This CDR3 has 12 amino acids. Germline V gene sequence: CDR1 ENHRY, CDR2 SYGVKD. The CDR3 region has the DNA TGTGCCATCAGTGAGACCCGGGACCACTACACCTTC. Translating gives CAISETRDHYTF.

The chain uses TRBV5-1 and TRBJ2-2; TRBD2 agrees at 11 bases. The germline gives CDR1 SGHRS, CDR2 YFSETQ. The CDR3 has 15 amino acids. V lost 4 bases and J lost 6; bases outside the gene matches: 5. The DNA of the CDR3 is TGCGCCAGCAGCACACTAGCGGGAGACGCCGGGGAGCTGTTTTTT. Its protein product is CASSTLAGDAGELFF.

CDR3 nucleotide sequence: TGCGCCAGCAGCCCCGGGACTAGCGGGGGGGCCCAAGATACGCAGTATTTT. Translated: CASSPGTSGGAQDTQYF. The gene calls are TRBV5-1 and TRBJ2-3, with TRBD2 identical over 16 bases. CDR3 length: 17 residues. V was clipped by 4 bases and J by 5 bases; unmatched bases: 7. CDR1 is SGHRS and CDR2 is YFSETQ in the germline V gene. The full variable domain, with the rest looked up from reference TRBV5-1 and TRBJ2-3, is KAGVTQTPRYLIKTRGQQVTLSCSPISGHRSVSWYQQTPGQGLQFLFEYFSETQRNKGNFPGRFSGRQFSNSRSEMNVSTLELGDSALYLCASSPGTSGGAQDTQYFGPGTRLTVL.

This clone was counted a single time. V gene TRBV6-1 combines with J gene TRBJ2-5; no reliable D call. The CDR3 has 12 residues. Trimming removed 0 bases from V and 1 base from J, with 0 bases in between. Looked up from germline, CDR1 is MNHNS and CDR2 is SASEGT. CDR3 in DNA: TGTGCCAGCAGTGAAGCCCAAGAGACCCAGTACTTC. This sequence encodes CASSEAQETQYF.

This CDR3 reads CASSFGGGPRDEQFF. For the CDR3, the DNA is TGTGCCAGCAGCTTCGGGGGCGGCCCTAGGGATGAGCAGTTCTTC. V usage is TRBV11-3 and J usage is TRBJ2-1; D may correspond to TRBD1 or TRBD2 (6 bases each). Trimming took off 3 bases at V and 8 bases at J, with 17 bases between the two ends. Germline V lookup: CDR1 SGHNT, CDR2 YENEEA. This CDR3 is 15 amino acids long.

The chain has TRBV11-3 and TRBJ1-3; perhaps TRBD1 as D (5 bases). Germline V gives CDR1 SGHNT, CDR2 YENEEA. V was pared by 2 bases and J by 1 base, with 9 bases between. This CDR3 has 15 residues. The CDR3: CASSLTGPSGNTIYF. The CDR3 DNA sequence: TGTGCCAGCAGCTTAACAGGACCATCTGGAAACACCATATATTTT.

The V gene is TRBV28, the J gene TRBJ1-5; perhaps TRBD1 as D (5 bases). The CDR3 loop spans 15 amino acids. Germline assignment: CDR1 MDHEN and CDR2 SYDVKM. V lost 10 bases to trimming and J lost 3 bases, with 19 bases between them. Written as DNA, the CDR3 is TGTGCCACCGTCATCGGGGGGGGAGACAATCAGCCCCAGCATTTT. This encodes CATVIGGGDNQPQHF. The full variable domain, its missing parts supplied by reference TRBV28 and TRBJ1-5, is DVKVTQSSRYLVKRTGEKVFLECVQDMDHENMFWYRQDPGLGLRLIYFSYDVKMKEKGDIPEGYSVSREKKERFSLILESASTNQTSMYLCATVIGGGDNQPQHFGDGTRLSIL.

The sample holds one count of this clone. DNA for the CDR3: TGTGCCTGGAGTGGCGCAAATCAGCCCCAGCATTTT. Its protein is CAWSGANQPQHF. This sequence joins TRBV30 and TRBJ1-5; no definite D call. This CDR3 comprises 12 residues. V was trimmed by 1 base and J by 4 bases, leaving 5 bases between them. Germline assignment: CDR1 GTSNPN and CDR2 SVGIG (reference sequence).

The J gene is TRBJ2-3, the V gene TRBV4-1; D not resolved. This CDR3 has 14 amino acids. Germline V lookup: CDR1 MGHRA, CDR2 YSYEKL. Trimming pared 0 bases from V and 0 bases from J, leaving 4 bases between. The CDR3 reads CASSQDGSTDTQYF. The CDR3 DNA sequence: TGCGCCAGCAGCCAAGATGGGAGCACAGATACGCAGTATTTT.

This clone was seen once. The chain joins TRBV4-3 to TRBJ2-1; no reliable D call. The CDR3 contains 15 residues. Germline CDR1 and CDR2: LGHNA and YSLEER. V lost 5 bases to trimming and J lost 9 bases, with 20 bases between them. CDR3 in DNA: TGCGCCAGCAGCAAAAGAAAGATGGAAGCGACTGAGCAGTTCTTC. This encodes CASSKRKMEATEQFF.

This chain uses TRBV7-9 with TRBJ2-7; D is unclear. The V end was cut by 1 base, the J end by 3 bases, with 7 bases between. CDR1 is SEHNR, CDR2 FQNEAQ, per germline (reference sequence). The CDR3 spans 13 residues. The CDR3 loop is CASSLVPLYEQYF. CDR3 bases: TGTGCCAGCAGCTTAGTTCCCCTCTACGAGCAGTACTTC.

V gene TRBV5-1 combines with J gene TRBJ1-4; D gene uncertain. The germline gives CDR1 SGHRS, CDR2 YFSETQ. This CDR3 spans 13 amino acids. V was shortened by 2 bases and J by 5 bases, with 7 bases between the two germline ends. DNA of the CDR3: TGCGCCAGCAGCTTCGGTCCCAATGAAAAACTGTTTTTT. Protein product: CASSFGPNEKLFF.

The chain carries TRBV19 and TRBJ1-4, with a tentative D call TRBD1 (5 bases). Germline CDR1 is LNHDA and CDR2 is SQIVND (reference sequence). The germline V and J ends were trimmed by 5 bases and 7 bases, with 20 bases remaining between them. This CDR3 region has 16 residues. The CDR3 sequence is CASSPRLGLGTEKLFF. The CDR3 DNA reads as TGTGCCAGTAGTCCGCGCCTTGGGCTCGGGACTGAAAAACTGTTTTTT.

The genes are TRBV28 and TRBJ2-3, with D uncertain. CDR1 and CDR2 from the germline V gene are MDHEN and SYDVKM. The CDR3 extends over 13 amino acids. V was shortened by 3 bases and J by 2 bases, with 6 bases between the two germline ends. The CDR3 here is CASSFTYTDTQYF. The CDR3 coding sequence is TGTGCCAGCAGTTTTACCTACACAGATACGCAGTATTTT.

This chain joins TRBV5-1 and TRBJ1-1; no definite D call. There are 16 residues in the CDR3. Germline V gives CDR1 SGHRS, CDR2 YFSETQ. V dropped 2 bases and J dropped 1 base, with 15 bases sitting between them. In DNA form, the CDR3 reads TGCGCCAGCAGCTTACTCCGTGGCCGGCGGAACACTGAAGCTTTCTTT. It encodes CASSLLRGRRNTEAFF.

As DNA, the CDR3 is TGCGCCAGCAGCCAAGCTATAGCGGGAGTGGCGGGTGAGCAGTTCTTC. Amino acids: CASSQAIAGVAGEQFF. The chain joins TRBV4-1 to TRBJ2-1; 9 bases line up with TRBD2. The CDR3 contains 16 residues. CDR1 is MGHRA, CDR2 YSYEKL, per germline. The V segment lost 1 base and the J segment 9 bases; nucleotides outside the gene matches: 10.

Here the CDR3 DNA reads TGTGCCACCAAGTCGGGTAGCACAGATACGCAGTATTTT. It encodes CATKSGSTDTQYF. The chain couples TRBV15 to TRBJ2-3; no definite D call. Germline CDR1 is LNHNV and CDR2 is YYDKDF (reference sequence). Trimming cost V 7 bases and J 0 bases, with 8 bases left between them. The CDR3 length is 13 residues.

The chain employs TRBV2 and TRBJ2-3; 11 bases align to TRBD2. Looked up from germline, CDR1 is SNHLY and CDR2 is FYNNEI. V was pared by 6 bases and J by 2 bases, with 4 bases of the junction left unmatched. CDR3 length: 15 residues. The CDR3 DNA reads as TGTGCCAGCAGCTCGACTAGCGGGGTCACAGATACGCAGTATTTT. Translation gives CASSSTSGVTDTQYF. The full variable domain, rest sourced from reference TRBV2 and TRBJ2-3, is EPEVTQTPSHQVTQMGQEVILRCVPISNHLYFYWYRQILGQKVEFLVSFYNNEISEKSEIFDDQFSVERPDGSNFTLKIRSTKLEDSAMYFCASSSTSGVTDTQYFGPGTRLTVL.

This chain uses TRBV6-6 with TRBJ1-3, with D maybe TRBD1 (6 bases). V dropped 5 bases and J dropped 0 bases, with 11 bases sitting between them. Germline V gene sequence: CDR1 MNHNY, CDR2 SVGAGI (reference sequence). This CDR3 is 15 amino acids long. In DNA, the CDR3 is TGTGCCAGCAGTACAGGGATATCCTCTGGAAACACCATATATTTT. This gives the protein CASSTGISSGNTIYF.

V is TRBV5-1 and J is TRBJ1-1; tentatively, D is TRBD1 (5 bases). Looked up from germline, CDR1 is SGHRS and CDR2 is YFSETQ. This CDR3 has 14 residues. V dropped 4 bases and J dropped 3 bases, with 13 bases sitting between them. The CDR3 region is CASSHSPGDTEAFF. The DNA for the CDR3 is TGCGCCAGCAGCCATTCCCCGGGGGACACTGAAGCTTTCTTT.

The J gene is TRBJ2-5, the V gene TRBV5-4; D is undetermined. Germline-derived CDR1 and CDR2 are SGHNT and YYREEE (reference sequence). The length of the CDR3 is 12 residues. V was shortened by 4 bases and J by 0 bases, with 4 bases between the two germline ends. The CDR3 nucleotides read TGTGCCAGCAGCATAAACCAAGAGACCCAGTACTTC. This gives the protein CASSINQETQYF.

The CDR3 DNA sequence: TGTGCCTGGAGTGTACCAGGGTTCAATCAGCCCCAGCATTTT. It is translated as CAWSVPGFNQPQHF. The chain couples TRBV30 to TRBJ1-5, with D possibly TRBD1 on 5 matching bases. The CDR3 spans 14 residues. V lost 0 bases and J 3 bases, leaving 9 bases between the germline ends. Germline V gene lookup returns CDR1 GTSNPN and CDR2 SVGIG (reference sequence).

The chain employs TRBV10-3 and TRBJ2-7; D possibly corresponds to TRBD2 (5 bases). CDR1 and CDR2 from the germline V gene are ENHRY and SYGVKD. The V end was cut by 6 bases, the J end by 3 bases, with 12 bases between. The CDR3 contains 13 residues. Here the CDR3 DNA reads TGTGCCATCAGCAGCGGTCCAGGCTACGAGCAGTACGTC. Amino acids: CAISSGPGYEQYV.

V is TRBV9 and J is TRBJ2-6; D gene ambiguous. Between the trimmed V and J ends, which lost 3 bases and 2 bases, there was a span of 15 bases. CDR1 is SGDLS and CDR2 is YYNGEE in the germline V gene. CDR3 length: 17 amino acids. This chain's CDR3 is CASSAWVGPPGANVLTF. The CDR3 DNA sequence: TGTGCCAGCAGCGCCTGGGTCGGACCCCCTGGGGCCAACGTCCTGACTTTC.

V and J are TRBV7-9 and TRBJ1-6; TRBD1 matches 8 bases. Unmatched junction bases numbered 1, after V lost 2 bases and J lost 4 bases. Germline values: CDR1 SEHNR, CDR2 FQNEAQ (reference sequence). This CDR3 spans 15 amino acids. The CDR3 region is CASSLRQGYNSPLHF. In nucleotides, the CDR3 is TGTGCCAGCAGCTTAAGACAGGGGTATAATTCACCCCTCCACTTT.

The chain joins TRBV5-6 to TRBJ2-4; D might be TRBD1 (5 bases). V lost 3 bases and J 4 bases, leaving 14 bases between the germline ends. Germline CDR1 reads SGHDT; CDR2 reads YYEEEE. The CDR3 is 15 residues long. CDR3 nucleotide sequence: TGTGCCAGCAGCTCAAAAGGGGTAGAAAAAAACATTCAGTACTTC. This translates into CASSSKGVEKNIQYF. Full variable domain (rest looked up from reference TRBV5-6 and TRBJ2-4): DAGVTQSPTHLIKTRGQQVTLRCSPKSGHDTVSWYQQALGQGPQFIFQYYEEEERQRGNFPDRFSGHQFPNYSSELNVNALLLGDSALYLCASSSKGVEKNIQYFGAGTRLSVL.

This clone was recorded once. Its ends do not fully match the called genes, so a read error is possible. The rearrangement uses TRBV2 and TRBJ1-2; TRBD1 might be the D (5 bases). The CDR3 is 13 residues long. Germline loops: CDR1 SNHLY, CDR2 FYNNEI. The CDR3 DNA sequence: TGTGCCAGCAGTGAAGCCGGGACCCAGGGCTTTCTTTTC. It translates to CASSEAGTQGFLF. Combining the CDR3 with reference TRBV2 and TRBJ1-2 gives the whole variable domain EPEVTQTPSHQVTQMGQEVILRCVPISNHLYFYWYRQILGQKVEFLVSFYNNEISEKSEIFDDQFSVERPDGSNFTLKIRSTKLEDSAMYFCASSEAGTQGFLFGSGTRLTVV.

The chain recombines TRBV10-3 with TRBJ2-2; the D gene is possibly TRBD1 (5 bases). This CDR3 region has 13 residues. The germline V gene encodes CDR1 ENHRY and CDR2 SYGVKD. Trimming removed 6 bases from V and 3 bases from J, with 8 bases in between. The CDR3 region is CAIRQGDTGELFF. Here the CDR3 DNA reads TGTGCCATCAGACAAGGGGACACCGGGGAGCTGTTTTTT.